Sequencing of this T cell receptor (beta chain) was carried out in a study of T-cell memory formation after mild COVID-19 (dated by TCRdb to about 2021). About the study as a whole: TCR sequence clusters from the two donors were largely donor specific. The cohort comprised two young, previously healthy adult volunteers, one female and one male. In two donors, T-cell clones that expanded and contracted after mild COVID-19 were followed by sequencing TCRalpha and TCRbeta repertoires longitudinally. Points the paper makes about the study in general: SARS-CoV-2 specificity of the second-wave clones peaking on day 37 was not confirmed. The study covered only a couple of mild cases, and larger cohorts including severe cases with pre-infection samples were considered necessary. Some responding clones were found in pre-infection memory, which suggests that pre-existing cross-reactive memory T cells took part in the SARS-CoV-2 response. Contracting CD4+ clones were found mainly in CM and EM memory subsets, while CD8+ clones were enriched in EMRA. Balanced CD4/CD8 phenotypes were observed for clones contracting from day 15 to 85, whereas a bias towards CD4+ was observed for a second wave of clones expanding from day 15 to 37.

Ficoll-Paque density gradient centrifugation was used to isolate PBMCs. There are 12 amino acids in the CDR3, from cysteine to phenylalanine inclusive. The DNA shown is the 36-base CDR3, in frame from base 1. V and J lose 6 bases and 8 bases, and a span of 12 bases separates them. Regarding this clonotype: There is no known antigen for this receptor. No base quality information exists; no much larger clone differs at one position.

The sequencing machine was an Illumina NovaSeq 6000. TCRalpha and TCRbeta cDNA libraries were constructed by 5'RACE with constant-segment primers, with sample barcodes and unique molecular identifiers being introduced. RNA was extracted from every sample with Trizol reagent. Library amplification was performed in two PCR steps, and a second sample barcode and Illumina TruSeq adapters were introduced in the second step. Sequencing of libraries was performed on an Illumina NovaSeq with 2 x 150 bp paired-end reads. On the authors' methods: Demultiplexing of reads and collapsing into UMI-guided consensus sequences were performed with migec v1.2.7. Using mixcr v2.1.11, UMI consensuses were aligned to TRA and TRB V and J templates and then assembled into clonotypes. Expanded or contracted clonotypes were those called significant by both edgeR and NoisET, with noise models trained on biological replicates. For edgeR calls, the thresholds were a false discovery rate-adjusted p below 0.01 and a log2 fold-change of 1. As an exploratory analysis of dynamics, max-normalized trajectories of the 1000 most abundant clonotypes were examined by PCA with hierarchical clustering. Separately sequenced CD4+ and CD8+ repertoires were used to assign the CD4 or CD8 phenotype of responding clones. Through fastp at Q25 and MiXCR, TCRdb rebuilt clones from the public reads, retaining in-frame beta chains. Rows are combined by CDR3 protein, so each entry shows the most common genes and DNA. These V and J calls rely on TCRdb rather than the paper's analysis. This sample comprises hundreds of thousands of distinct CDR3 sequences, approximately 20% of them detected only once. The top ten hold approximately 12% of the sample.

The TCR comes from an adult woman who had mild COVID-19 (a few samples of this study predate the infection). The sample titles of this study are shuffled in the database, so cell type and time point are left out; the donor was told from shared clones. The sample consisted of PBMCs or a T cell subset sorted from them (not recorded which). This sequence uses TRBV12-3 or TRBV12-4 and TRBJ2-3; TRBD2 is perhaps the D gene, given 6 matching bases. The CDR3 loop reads CASSLRGGTQYF. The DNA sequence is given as TGTGCCAGCAGCCTGAGGGGAGGTACGCAGTATTTT.